What follows describes a single T cell receptor (beta chain). The sample belongs to a study of blood T cell repertoires in COVID-19. About the study: Italy, Spain and the United States were the sources of the convalescent and acute COVID-19 samples. PBMCs, B-cell-depleted T cells, or T cells provided the cDNA or gDNA that made up the material.

Original methodology: Amplification with reference gene primers provided the estimates of nucleated cell counts. The data were produced by immunoSEQ multiplex PCR, yet TCRdb's version contains in-frame clones alone and is incomplete. V and J calls and clone size are those listed in that table; D and trimming were worked out from the DNA. Found here are fewer than 250,000 clones, about 85% of them singletons; the top ten hold approximately 1.8%. The V and J ends lost 6 bases and 3 bases respectively, with 12 bases between them. The CDR3 contains 13 residues. CDR1 and CDR2 (germline): LNHDA, SQIVND (reference sequence).

The chain couples TRBV19 to TRBJ2-7; D is perhaps TRBD1 (5 bases). This receptor was taken from a man between 65 and 79 years old with acute or convalescent COVID-19. Specimen: peripheral blood. The CDR3 spells CASSASGRYEQYF. As DNA, the CDR3 is TGTGCCAGTAGCGCATCAGGGCGCTACGAGCAGTACTTC.